The 18 T cell receptor beta chains reported below all come from one sample, sequenced in a study of vaccination and CD4 T cells after COVID-19. Oncomine TCR Beta short-read sequencing was applied to DNA from cultured CD4+ T cells. TCRdb itself ran the PCR reads through MiXCR, one entry per CDR3 protein. The table has about 18,000 distinct CDR3 sequences, roughly 65% seen once. Antigen specificity for these receptors is unknown. Treatment here: approximately nine-day PBMC culture with coronavirus spike peptide pools or control peptides (ViraFEST assay). The sequenced sample consisted of CD4+ T cells from blood, cultured in vitro. All receptors derive from a human donor who had recovered from COVID-19.

The chain joins TRBV24-1 to TRBJ2-2; D is perhaps TRBD2 (5 bases). The CDR3 loop spans 14 amino acids. V shed 5 bases and J shed 2 bases, with 8 bases lying between them. Germline V lookup: CDR1 KGHDR, CDR2 SFDVKD. The CDR3 nucleotides are TGTGCCACCAGTGTGACTACCAACACCGGGGAGCTGTTTTTT. This encodes CATSVTTNTGELFF.

The rearrangement uses TRBV6-1 and TRBJ2-5, with TRBD2 matching 7 bases. Per the germline V gene, CDR1 is MNHNS and CDR2 is SASEGT. The CDR3 spans 13 residues. J gave up 4 bases and V 7 bases, and 6 bases lay outside the gene matches. Here the CDR3 DNA reads TGTGCCAGCACAGGGAGGGTAAGAGAGACCCAGTACTTC. Translation gives CASTGRVRETQYF.

The V and J genes are TRBV19 and TRBJ2-3, with D tentatively TRBD1 or TRBD2 (6 bases each). CDR1 is LNHDA, CDR2 SQIVND, per germline (reference sequence). The CDR3 is 15 residues long. Trimming took off 4 bases at V and 5 bases at J, with 16 bases between the two ends. CDR3 bases: TGTGCCAGTAGTACCTCCCGGGGGCAGGTAGATACGCAGTATTTT. It codes for CASSTSRGQVDTQYF.

This chain connects TRBV7-2 to TRBJ2-5; the match to TRBD2 covers 12 bases. The CDR3 extends over 16 amino acids. The trim removed 7 bases at V and 2 bases at J, leaving 8 bases unmatched. Germline loops: CDR1 SGHTA, CDR2 FQGNSA. The CDR3 sequence is CASIGAGLAGQETQYF. CDR3 DNA: TGTGCCAGCATTGGAGCCGGACTAGCGGGGCAAGAGACCCAGTACTTC.

For the CDR3, the DNA is TGTGCCATCAGTGGAGGCTCGGAAGGGACCCAGTACTTC. Translating it yields CAISGGSEGTQYF. The chain employs TRBV10-3 and TRBJ2-5; D ambiguous. Germline lookup yields CDR1 ENHRY and CDR2 SYGVKD. The V end lost 4 bases, the J end lost 7 bases, and 13 bases lay between the germline ends. The CDR3 runs 13 residues.

The rearrangement uses TRBV19 and TRBJ2-5, with 12 bases that match TRBD2. This CDR3 comprises 17 residues. The J segment lost 1 base and the V segment lost 2 bases, leaving 5 bases of the junction unmatched. The germline gives CDR1 LNHDA, CDR2 SQIVND (reference sequence). Here the CDR3 DNA reads TGTGCCAGTAGTATACTAGCGGGAGGGCCGTTCCAAGAGACCCAGTACTTC. Amino acids: CASSILAGGPFQETQYF.

The chain carries TRBV20-1 and TRBJ2-3; D call uncertain. The V gene's germline CDR1 is DFQATT and CDR2 SNEGSKA (reference sequence). This CDR3 spans 16 amino acids. Trimming removed 0 bases from V and 0 bases from J, with 13 bases in between. This chain's CDR3 is CSARDEALGSTDTQYF. CDR3 DNA sequence: TGCAGTGCTAGAGATGAAGCCCTCGGGAGCACAGATACGCAGTATTTT.

This clonotype has a handful of counts. The chain carries TRBV6-2 or TRBV6-3 and TRBJ1-5; 9 bases align to TRBD1. The CDR3 has 15 residues. After removal of 2 bases from V and 7 bases from J, the junction contained 6 bases not matched to a gene. Germline V CDR1 and CDR2: MNHEY, SVGEGT. The CDR3: CASSYTKDRGQPQHF. In DNA form, the CDR3 reads TGTGCCAGCAGTTACACTAAGGACAGGGGACAGCCCCAGCATTTT.

This clonotype has a handful of counts. The CDR3 protein is CASSQDLGNYGYTF. The DNA for the CDR3 is TGTGCCAGCAGCCAAGATCTGGGGAACTATGGCTACACCTTC. J is TRBJ1-2 and V is TRBV14; D uncertain. The CDR3 consists of 14 residues. Trimming shortened V by 0 bases and J by 2 bases, and 7 bases separated the two germline ends. Germline V CDR1 and CDR2: SGHDN, FVKESK. Drawing the rest from reference TRBV14 and TRBJ1-2, the complete variable domain is EAGVTQFPSHSVIEKGQTVTLRCDPISGHDNLYWYRRVMGKEIKFLLHFVKESKQDESGMPNNRFLAERTGGTYSTLKVQPAELEDSGVYFCASSQDLGNYGYTFGSGTRLTVV.

The V and J genes are TRBV7-8 and TRBJ1-2; tentatively, D is TRBD1 (5 bases). V was shortened by 3 bases and J by 4 bases, with 12 bases between the two germline ends. The germline gives CDR1 SGHVS, CDR2 FQNEAQ. The CDR3 spans 14 residues. CDR3 amino acids: CASSLGDSGYGYTF. Here the CDR3 DNA reads TGTGCCAGCAGCTTGGGGGATTCAGGCTATGGCTACACCTTC.

CDR3 sequence (DNA): TGTGCCACCAGCAGGCTCGAGCGGGACGGGGAGCTGTTTTTT. This codes for CATSRLERDGELFF. This sequence joins TRBV15 and TRBJ2-2; 7 nucleotides align to TRBD2. The V gene's germline CDR1 is LNHNV and CDR2 YYDKDF (reference sequence). V trimming: 3 bases; J trimming: 7 bases; junction bases outside the gene matches: 5. This CDR3 is 14 amino acids long.

This chain links TRBV7-2 with TRBJ1-5; D gene ambiguous. The CDR3 extends over 15 amino acids. Per the germline V gene, CDR1 is SGHTA and CDR2 is FQGNSA. The V gene lost 1 base and the J gene lost 0 bases, with 7 bases spanning the gap. CDR3: CASSLGHNSNQPQHF. DNA of the CDR3: TGTGCCAGCAGCTTAGGACACAATAGCAATCAGCCCCAGCATTTT.

The chain joins TRBV20-1 to TRBJ2-3, with D unclear. Trimming left V 2 bases short and J 0 bases short, with 3 bases between. Germline CDR1 reads DFQATT; CDR2 reads SNEGSKA (reference sequence). CDR3 length equals 12 residues. The CDR3 region is CSARTSTDTQYF. CDR3 nucleotide sequence: TGCAGTGCTAGAACTAGCACAGATACGCAGTATTTT.

This clonotype was counted a few times. V usage is TRBV2 and J usage is TRBJ1-5; tentatively, D is TRBD1 (6 bases). The CDR3 sequence is 14 residues long. Looked up from germline, CDR1 is SNHLY and CDR2 is FYNNEI. Deletions cut 10 bases from V and 3 bases from J, with 16 bases between. CDR3 coding DNA: TGTGCCACCCCGGCGGAGGGGGACAATCAGCCCCAGCATTTT. This encodes CATPAEGDNQPQHF. The full variable domain, rest sourced from reference TRBV2 and TRBJ1-5, is EPEVTQTPSHQVTQMGQEVILRCVPISNHLYFYWYRQILGQKVEFLVSFYNNEISEKSEIFDDQFSVERPDGSNFTLKIRSTKLEDSAMYFCATPAEGDNQPQHFGDGTRLSIL.

The chain recombines TRBV6-1 with TRBJ1-5; 10 bases agree with TRBD1. After removal of 6 bases from V and 4 bases from J, the junction contained 9 bases not matched to a gene. The CDR3 runs 16 residues. Germline CDR1 and CDR2: MNHNS and SASEGT. CDR3 protein: CASRDPGQGKNQPQHF. The CDR3, as DNA: TGTGCCAGCAGGGATCCGGGACAGGGGAAAAATCAGCCCCAGCATTTT.

J is TRBJ1-2 and V is TRBV6-1; 11 bases line up with TRBD1. The CDR3 runs 16 residues. Germline V gene lookup returns CDR1 MNHNS and CDR2 SASEGT. The trim removed 5 bases at V and 4 bases at J, leaving 9 bases unmatched. CDR3: CASSPRGGTGGYGYTF. CDR3 DNA: TGTGCCAGCAGTCCTCGCGGGGGGACAGGGGGCTATGGCTACACCTTC.

This rearrangement joins TRBV5-6 to TRBJ2-5; 8 bases match TRBD2. J was trimmed by 3 bases and V by 4 bases; bases with no gene match: 5. CDR1 and CDR2 (germline): SGHDT, YYEEEE. CDR3 length: 14 amino acids. CDR3 in amino acids: CASSEGLVEETQYF. DNA of the CDR3: TGTGCCAGCAGCGAGGGACTAGTGGAAGAGACCCAGTACTTC.

The chain joins TRBV7-9 to TRBJ2-7; 9 nucleotides agree with TRBD2. V shed 5 bases, J shed 2 bases, and the junction held 4 bases outside the gene matches. The CDR3 sequence is 14 residues long. From germline, CDR1 is SEHNR and CDR2 FQNEAQ (reference sequence). The DNA for the CDR3 is TGTGCCAGCAGCACCCAGCGGGGGGCCTACGAGCAGTACTTC. The encoded protein is CASSTQRGAYEQYF.